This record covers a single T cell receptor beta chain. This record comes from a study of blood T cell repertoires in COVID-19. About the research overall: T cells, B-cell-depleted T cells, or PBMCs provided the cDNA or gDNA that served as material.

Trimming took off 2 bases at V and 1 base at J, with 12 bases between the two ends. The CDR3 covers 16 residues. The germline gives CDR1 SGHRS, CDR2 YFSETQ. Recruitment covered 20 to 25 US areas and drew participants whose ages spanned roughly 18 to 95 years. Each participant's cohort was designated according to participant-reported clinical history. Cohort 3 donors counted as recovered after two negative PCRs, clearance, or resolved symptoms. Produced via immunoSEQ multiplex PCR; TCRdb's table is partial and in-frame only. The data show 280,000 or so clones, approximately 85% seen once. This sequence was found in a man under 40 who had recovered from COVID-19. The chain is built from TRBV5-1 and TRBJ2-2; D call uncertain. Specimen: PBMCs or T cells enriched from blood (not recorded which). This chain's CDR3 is CASSFSQTLNTGELFF. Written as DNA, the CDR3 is TGCGCCAGCAGCTTCTCCCAAACATTGAACACCGGGGAGCTGTTTTTT.